The T cell receptor beta chain under discussion was sequenced for a study of cytomegalovirus exposure and HLA in healthy donors. Broader study findings: Cytomegalovirus association was listed for around 170 TCR beta chains. The finding came from a later analysis; first-cohort TCR clusters tended to co-occur in the 110 or so validation repertoires. The classifier reportedly diagnosed cytomegalovirus status with high specificity and sensitivity.

Measured with immunoSEQ multiplex PCR; TCRdb has only the in-frame clones, and not every one. The table has roughly 98,000 clones, roughly 85% seen once. Trimming pared 11 bases from V and 0 bases from J, leaving 13 bases between. Per germline, CDR1 ENHRY and CDR2 SYGVKD. The CDR3 sequence is 13 residues long. About this clone: Its cognate antigen is unknown.

The J gene is TRBJ1-1, the V gene TRBV10-3; D is ambiguous. This sequence was found in a woman aged 30 to 39 in good health and CMV-seronegative. The sample comprised PBMCs. CDR3 amino acids: CASSQKMNTEAFF. CDR3 coding DNA: TGTGCCTCATCACAGAAGATGAACACTGAAGCTTTCTTT.